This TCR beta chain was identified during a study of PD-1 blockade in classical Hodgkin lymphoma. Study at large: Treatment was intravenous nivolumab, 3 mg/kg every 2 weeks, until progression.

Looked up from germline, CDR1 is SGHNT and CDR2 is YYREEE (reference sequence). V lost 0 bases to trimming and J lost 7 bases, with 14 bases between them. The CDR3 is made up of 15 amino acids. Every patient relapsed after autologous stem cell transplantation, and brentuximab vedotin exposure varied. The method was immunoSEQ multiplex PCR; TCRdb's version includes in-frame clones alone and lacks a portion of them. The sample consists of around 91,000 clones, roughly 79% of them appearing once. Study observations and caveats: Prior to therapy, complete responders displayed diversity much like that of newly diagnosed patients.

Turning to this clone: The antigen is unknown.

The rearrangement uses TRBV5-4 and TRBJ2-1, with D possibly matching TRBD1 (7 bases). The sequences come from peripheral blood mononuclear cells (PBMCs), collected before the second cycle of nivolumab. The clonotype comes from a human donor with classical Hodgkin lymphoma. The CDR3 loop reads CASSLGQGGWNEQFF. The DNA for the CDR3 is TGTGCCAGCAGCTTGGGACAGGGAGGTTGGAATGAGCAGTTCTTC.